This passage covers 24 T cell receptor beta chains from one sample sequenced in a study of shared clonotypes between healthy human individuals. The repertoire was sequenced with immunoSEQ multiplex PCR; TCRdb's copy has only in-frame clones and lacks some. The profile shows around 1.5 million clones, roughly 98% of them singletons. Sample: naive CD4+ T cells sorted from blood. Subset reported: CD45RA+ positively selected. Source of these receptors: a man aged 25 to 40 in good health.

As concerns this clone: Other nucleotide sequences in the sample specify the same CDR3. The V gene is TRBV7-2, the J gene TRBJ2-7; D is undetermined. Looked up from germline, CDR1 is SGHTA and CDR2 is FQGNSA. This CDR3 spans 11 amino acids. V lost 5 bases and J 3 bases, leaving 5 bases between the germline ends. The CDR3 DNA follows: TGTGCCAGCAGCCCTCTCTACGAGCAGTACTTC. Amino acids: CASSPLYEQYF.

This sequence joins TRBV27 and TRBJ2-1, with 7 positions matching TRBD2. The CDR3 sequence is 17 residues long. Germline V lookup: CDR1 MNHEY, CDR2 SMNVEV (reference sequence). After removal of 0 bases from V and 0 bases from J, the junction contained 5 bases not matched to a gene. The DNA of the CDR3 is TGTGCCAGCAGTTTATCGCAGCGGGGAAGCTCCTACAATGAGCAGTTCTTC. It is translated as CASSLSQRGSSYNEQFF.

The chain has TRBV29-1 and TRBJ2-5, with D tentatively TRBD2 (5 bases). With 3 bases removed from V and 4 bases from J, the gap between germline ends came to 12 bases. CDR1 and CDR2 from the germline V gene are SQVTM and ANQGSEA. The CDR3 has 13 residues. This chain's CDR3 is CSVDEAAGETQYF. The CDR3, as DNA: TGCAGCGTTGACGAGGCCGCGGGAGAGACCCAGTACTTC. The full variable domain, in which reference TRBV29-1 and TRBJ2-5 provide the parts outside the CDR3, is SAVISQKPSRDICQRGTSLTIQCQVDSQVTMMFWYRQQPGQSLTLIATANQGSEATYESGFVIDKFPISRPNLTFSTLTVSNMSPEDSSIYLCSVDEAAGETQYFGPGTRLLVL.

CDR3 sequence (DNA): TGTGCCAGCAGTCTCACTGGAGGCCCGAACACCGGGGAGCTGTTTTTT. This codes for CASSLTGGPNTGELFF. The rearrangement joins TRBV7-8 to TRBJ2-2, with D possibly matching TRBD2 (5 bases). Trimming pared 6 bases from V and 0 bases from J, leaving 14 bases between. Germline-derived CDR1 and CDR2 are SGHVS and FQNEAQ. This CDR3 region has 16 residues. Full variable domain (remainder filled in from reference TRBV7-8 and TRBJ2-2): GAGVSQSPRYKVAKRGQDVALRCDPISGHVSLFWYQQALGQGPEFLTYFQNEAQLDKSGLPSDRFFAERPEGSVSTLKIQRTQQEDSAVYLCASSLTGGPNTGELFFGEGSRLTVL.

The CDR3 DNA reads TGTGCCAGCAGCCCCTATGAGACGGGCACAGATACGCAGTATTTT. Protein: CASSPYETGTDTQYF. V gene TRBV7-3 combines with J gene TRBJ2-3; D is unclear. The V gene lost 5 bases and the J gene lost 1 base, with 13 bases spanning the gap. Germline assignment: CDR1 SGHTA and CDR2 FQGTGA. CDR3 length: 15 residues.

On this clone itself: Other DNA variants within this sample encode the same CDR3. The V gene is TRBV28, the J gene TRBJ1-5; no firm D call. The CDR3 length is 13 residues. The germline V and J ends were trimmed by 3 bases and 4 bases, with 7 bases remaining between them. Germline CDR1 is MDHEN and CDR2 is SYDVKM. For the CDR3, the DNA is TGTGCCAGCAGTTTTGTTAGTAATCAGCCCCAGCATTTT. Its protein product is CASSFVSNQPQHF.

V and J are TRBV2 and TRBJ2-7; tentative D call: TRBD2 (6 bases). The CDR3 is 12 residues long. Germline V gene lookup returns CDR1 SNHLY and CDR2 FYNNEI. V was clipped by 6 bases and J by 4 bases, with 10 bases between them. CDR3 region: CASSWGEYEQYF. In DNA, the CDR3 is TGTGCCAGCAGCTGGGGGGAGTACGAGCAGTACTTC.

The chain uses TRBV5-6 and TRBJ2-7; 8 bases align to TRBD1. Germline V gives CDR1 SGHDT, CDR2 YYEEEE. V gave up 4 bases and J gave up 3 bases; unmatched junction bases: 3. This CDR3 contains 13 residues. CDR3 sequence: CASSAGTGYEQYF. DNA for the CDR3: TGTGCCAGCAGCGCCGGGACAGGCTACGAGCAGTACTTC. Supplemented by reference TRBV5-6 and TRBJ2-7, the full variable domain reads DAGVTQSPTHLIKTRGQQVTLRCSPKSGHDTVSWYQQALGQGPQFIFQYYEEEERQRGNFPDRFSGHQFPNYSSELNVNALLLGDSALYLCASSAGTGYEQYFGPGTRLTVT.

This clone was seen a single time. The chain links TRBV30 to TRBJ2-7; D possibly uses TRBD1 or TRBD2 (5 bases each). Looked up from germline, CDR1 is GTSNPN and CDR2 is SVGIG (reference sequence). This CDR3 has 14 amino acids. The V gene lost 2 bases and the J gene lost 6 bases, with 17 bases spanning the gap. In DNA, the CDR3 is TGTGCCTGGAGTTCCGGGACCGCCACGGGCGAGCAGTACTTC. It translates to CAWSSGTATGEQYF.

The V and J genes are TRBV7-9 and TRBJ2-5; D gene uncertain. Per the germline V gene, CDR1 is SEHNR and CDR2 is FQNEAQ (reference sequence). Trimming left V 4 bases short and J 7 bases short, with 10 bases between. This CDR3 has 12 amino acids. The CDR3 DNA follows: TGTGCCAGCAGCTCCACCAGTGGGACCCAGTACTTC. Protein product: CASSSTSGTQYF.

The genes are TRBV18 and TRBJ2-7; 9 positions match TRBD2. Germline loops: CDR1 KGHSH, CDR2 LQKENI. J lost 5 bases, V lost 3 bases, and 2 bases had no gene match. The CDR3 contains 13 residues. The CDR3: CASSPGLAHEQYF. CDR3 in DNA: TGTGCCAGCTCACCGGGACTAGCCCACGAGCAGTACTTC.

The V and J genes are TRBV28 and TRBJ2-7; D gene uncertain. V dropped 7 bases and J dropped 5 bases, with 21 bases sitting between them. Looked up from germline, CDR1 is MDHEN and CDR2 is SYDVKM. The CDR3 covers 15 residues. The CDR3 sequence is CASTPPTLRTHEQYF. Written as DNA, the CDR3 is TGTGCCAGCACCCCTCCCACCCTCCGGACCCACGAGCAGTACTTC.

This sequence joins TRBV2 and TRBJ1-1, with TRBD1 matching over 7 bases. Germline trimming cut 4 bases from V and 0 bases from J; bases unmatched to any gene: 11. The CDR3 is made up of 17 amino acids. In germline, CDR1 is SNHLY, CDR2 FYNNEI. The CDR3 bases are TGTGCCAGCAGTGTTGACGGGAGGGGGCGCGTGAACACTGAAGCTTTCTTT. It codes for CASSVDGRGRVNTEAFF.

The table lists this clone with a count of one. The J gene is TRBJ1-1, the V gene TRBV6-5, with D unresolved. The CDR3 has 13 amino acids. Trimming cost V 6 bases and J 1 base, with 9 bases left between them. Germline V CDR1 and CDR2: MNHEY, SVGAGI. CDR3 in DNA: TGTGCCAGCAGACGCCCGGGGAACACTGAAGCTTTCTTT. Translating gives CASRRPGNTEAFF.

The rearrangement links TRBV6-5 to TRBJ2-7, with D uncertain. Trimming removed 7 bases at V and 7 bases at J, with 11 bases between. The CDR3 is 11 residues long. CDR1 and CDR2 from the germline V gene are MNHEY and SVGAGI. In DNA, the CDR3 is TGTGCCAGCACTAAACTGGGGGAGCAGTACTTC. Residues: CASTKLGEQYF.

On this clone: This specimen includes other DNA sequences encoding the same CDR3. The chain uses TRBV28 and TRBJ2-7; the match to TRBD2 covers 7 bases. The CDR3 loop spans 15 amino acids. V lost 2 bases and J lost 0; bases outside the gene matches: 4. Germline values: CDR1 MDHEN, CDR2 SYDVKM. This chain's CDR3 is CASSLVGGSSYEQYF. The CDR3 DNA is TGTGCCAGCAGTTTAGTGGGGGGGAGCTCCTACGAGCAGTACTTC. Looking up the rest from reference TRBV28 and TRBJ2-7 gives the full variable domain: DVKVTQSSRYLVKRTGEKVFLECVQDMDHENMFWYRQDPGLGLRLIYFSYDVKMKEKGDIPEGYSVSREKKERFSLILESASTNQTSMYLCASSLVGGSSYEQYFGPGTRLTVT.

The chain employs TRBV7-2 and TRBJ2-7; unclear D gene. Germline CDR1 is SGHTA and CDR2 is FQGNSA. The germline V and J ends were trimmed by 4 bases and 4 bases, with 20 bases remaining between them. The CDR3 length is 16 residues. CDR3 nucleotides: TGTGCCAGCAGCTCCGGACCCACTAACGACAAGTACGAGCAGTACTTC. This gives the protein CASSSGPTNDKYEQYF. The full variable domain, in which reference TRBV7-2 and TRBJ2-7 provide the parts outside the CDR3, is GAGVSQSPSNKVTEKGKDVELRCDPISGHTALYWYRQSLGQGLEFLIYFQGNSAPDKSGLPSDRFSAERTGGSVSTLTIQRTQQEDSAVYLCASSSGPTNDKYEQYFGPGTRLTVT.

Details on this clone: Other nucleotide sequences from this sample produce the same CDR3. The chain's CDR3 is CASSLGDQPQHF. The CDR3 DNA sequence: TGTGCCAGCAGCTTAGGCGATCAGCCCCAGCATTTT. The J gene is TRBJ1-5, the V gene TRBV7-9, with D hard to call. Germline V lookup: CDR1 SEHNR, CDR2 FQNEAQ (reference sequence). The CDR3 loop spans 12 amino acids. V was pared by 1 base and J by 5 bases, with 3 bases between.

The chain combines TRBV30 with TRBJ1-2; D ambiguous. The CDR3 has 10 residues. Trimming removed 8 bases at V and 9 bases at J, with 13 bases between. Germline CDR1 and CDR2: GTSNPN and SVGIG (reference sequence). Written as DNA, the CDR3 is TGTGCCGGAGGGTTTCTGAGCTACACCTTC. As protein: CAGGFLSYTF. Variable domain in full (rest from reference TRBV30 and TRBJ1-2): SQTIHQWPATLVQPVGSPLSLECTVEGTSNPNLYWYRQAAGRGLQLLFYSVGIGQISSEVPQNLSASRPQDRQFILSSKKLLLSDSGFYLCAGGFLSYTFGSGTRLTVV.

The chain couples TRBV7-2 to TRBJ2-3, with D possibly being TRBD2 (6 bases). In germline, CDR1 is SGHTA, CDR2 FQGNSA. Trimming cost V 5 bases and J 7 bases, with 10 bases left between them. CDR3 size: 12 residues. CDR3 protein: CASSPGGNTQYF. CDR3 nucleotide sequence: TGTGCCAGCAGCCCTGGGGGGAATACGCAGTATTTT.

The genes are TRBV5-1 and TRBJ2-7; 13 bases are shared with TRBD2. Looked up from germline, CDR1 is SGHRS and CDR2 is YFSETQ. After removal of 4 bases from V and 3 bases from J, the junction contained 10 bases not matched to a gene. The CDR3 spans 17 residues. The CDR3 region has the DNA TGCGCCAGCAGCCATGGACTAGCGGGAGTTATGGGCTACGAGCAGTACTTC. This encodes CASSHGLAGVMGYEQYF.

The rearrangement joins TRBV6-5 to TRBJ2-1; the D gene is possibly TRBD1 (6 bases). The CDR3 loop spans 15 amino acids. Deletions cut 6 bases from V and 0 bases from J, with 12 bases between. The germline V gene has CDR1 MNHEY and CDR2 SVGAGI. CDR3 nucleotides: TGTGCCAGCAGGAACAGGGTCAGCTCCTACAATGAGCAGTTCTTC. Amino acid sequence: CASRNRVSSYNEQFF.

This chain connects TRBV15 to TRBJ1-5; no clear D. CDR1 is LNHNV, CDR2 YYDKDF, per germline (reference sequence). The CDR3 covers 15 residues. V was trimmed by 0 bases and J by 5 bases, leaving 11 bases between them. CDR3 DNA sequence: TGTGCCACCAGCAGAGATCAAGGCAGAGATCAGCCCCAGCATTTT. This codes for CATSRDQGRDQPQHF.

The J gene is TRBJ1-5, the V gene TRBV18, with D uncertain. Trimming took 5 bases from V and 6 from J, leaving 8 bases between them. The germline V gene encodes CDR1 KGHSH and CDR2 LQKENI. This CDR3 spans 12 amino acids. The CDR3 loop is CASSDGGQPQHF. CDR3 bases: TGTGCCAGCTCAGACGGAGGTCAGCCCCAGCATTTT.